Detailed here is one T cell receptor beta chain. Its antigen is undetermined. At one boundary the junction diverges from the germline segment, which might be a read error. This entry belongs to a study of cytomegalovirus exposure and HLA in healthy donors. Study findings and constraints: Through in vitro validation, a few CMV-associated chains were shown to be specific for CMV antigens. Productive status was seen about 87% or about 30% of the time for most TCR beta V segments in an earlier analysis.

PCR amplification relied on 60 Vbeta primers (plus 13 Jbeta primers). Method: immunoSEQ multiplex PCR; TCRdb's copy keeps in-frame clones and lacks some. The sample holds under 200,000 clones; more than 70% are singletons and the top ten take roughly 1.5%. The V gene's germline CDR1 is SEHNR and CDR2 FQNEAQ (reference sequence). This CDR3 has 14 amino acids. The specimen sequenced was PBMCs. The J gene is TRBJ2-7, the V gene TRBV7-9, with 7 bases lining up with TRBD1. The clonotype comes from a male donor in good health and CMV-seronegative. For the CDR3, the DNA is TGTTCCAGCAGCCTGACAGGGAAAGGATACGAGCAGTACTTC. Protein product: CSSSLTGKGYEQYF.